Listed here is a single TCR beta chain. Its antigen is not identified. Latent tuberculosis screening used tuberculin skin test and IGRA at entry. On average approximately 90,000 T cells per donor were immunosequenced. The CDR3 consists of 15 residues. V shed 0 bases and J 0 bases; nucleotides not matched to a gene: 2. The germline CDR1 and CDR2 sequences are SGHTA and FQGNSA. These data belong to a study of T cells in tuberculosis. Sequencing used immunoSEQ multiplex PCR; TCRdb keeps in-frame clones, though not all of them. This sample has some 22,000 clones; about 96% occur once, and the top ten carry 6.2%. Study findings and constraints: Smaller alpha distances in active tuberculosis partly reflected shorter CDR3-alpha lengths. Active tuberculosis alpha repertoires lay closer to GMM-specific TCRs than controls'.

This clonotype was obtained from a donor aged 10-29 years with latent tuberculosis or without tuberculosis infection. The chain links TRBV7-2 to TRBJ2-7; TRBD2 agrees at 7 bases. Sequencing was done on a sample of PBMCs. The CDR3 here is CASSLALADSYEQYF. CDR3 nucleotides: TGTGCCAGCAGCTTAGCCCTAGCGGACTCCTACGAGCAGTACTTC.